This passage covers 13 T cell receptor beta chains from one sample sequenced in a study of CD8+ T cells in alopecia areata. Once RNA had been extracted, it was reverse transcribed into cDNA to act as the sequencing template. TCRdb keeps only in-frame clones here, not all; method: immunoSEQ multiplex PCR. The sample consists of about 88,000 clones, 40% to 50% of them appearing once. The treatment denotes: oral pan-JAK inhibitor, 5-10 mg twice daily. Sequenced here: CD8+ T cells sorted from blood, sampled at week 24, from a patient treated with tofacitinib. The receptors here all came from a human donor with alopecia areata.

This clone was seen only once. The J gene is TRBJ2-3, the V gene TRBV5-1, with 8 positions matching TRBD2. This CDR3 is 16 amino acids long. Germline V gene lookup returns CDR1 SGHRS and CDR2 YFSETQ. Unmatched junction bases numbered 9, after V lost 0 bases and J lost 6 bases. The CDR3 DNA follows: TGCGCCAGCAGCTTGGCTGGACTAGCTCAGCTTGATACGCAGTATTTT. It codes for CASSLAGLAQLDTQYF.

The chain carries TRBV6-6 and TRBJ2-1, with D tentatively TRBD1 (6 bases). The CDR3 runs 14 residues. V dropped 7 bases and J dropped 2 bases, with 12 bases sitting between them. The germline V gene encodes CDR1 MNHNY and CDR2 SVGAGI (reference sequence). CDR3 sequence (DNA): TGTGCCAGCACGAGGGACACCGCCTACAATGAGCAGTTCTTC. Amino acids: CASTRDTAYNEQFF.

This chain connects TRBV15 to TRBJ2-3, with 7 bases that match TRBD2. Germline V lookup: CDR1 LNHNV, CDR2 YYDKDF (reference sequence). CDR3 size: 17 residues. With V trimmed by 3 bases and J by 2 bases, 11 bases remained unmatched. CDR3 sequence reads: CATSRAQLAPDTDTQYF. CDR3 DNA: TGTGCCACCAGCAGGGCACAACTAGCGCCTGACACAGATACGCAGTATTTT.

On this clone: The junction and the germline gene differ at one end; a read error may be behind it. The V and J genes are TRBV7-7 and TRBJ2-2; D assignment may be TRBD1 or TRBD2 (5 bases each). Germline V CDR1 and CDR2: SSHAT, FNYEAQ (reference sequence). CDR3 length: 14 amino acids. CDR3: CASSPGPYTGELFF. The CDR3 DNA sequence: TGTGCTAGCAGCCCGGGACCCTACACCGGGGAGCTGTTTTTT.

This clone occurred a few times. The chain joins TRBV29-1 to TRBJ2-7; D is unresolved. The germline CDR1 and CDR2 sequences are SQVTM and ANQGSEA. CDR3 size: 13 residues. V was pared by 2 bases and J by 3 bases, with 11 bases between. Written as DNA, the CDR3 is TGCAGCGTTGAAATTGGGGAAGACTACGAGCAGTACTTC. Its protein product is CSVEIGEDYEQYF.

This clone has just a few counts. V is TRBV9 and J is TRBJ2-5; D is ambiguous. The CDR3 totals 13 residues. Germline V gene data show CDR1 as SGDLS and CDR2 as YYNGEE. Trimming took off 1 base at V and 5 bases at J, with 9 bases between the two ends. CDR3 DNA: TGTGCCAGCAGCGTAAACCCGGCGGAGACCCAGTACTTC. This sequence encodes CASSVNPAETQYF. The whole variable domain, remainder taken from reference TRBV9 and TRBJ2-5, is DSGVTQTPKHLITATGQRVTLRCSPRSGDLSVYWYQQSLDQGLQFLIQYYNGEERAKGNILERFSAQQFPDLHSELNLSSLELGDSALYFCASSVNPAETQYFGPGTRLLVL.

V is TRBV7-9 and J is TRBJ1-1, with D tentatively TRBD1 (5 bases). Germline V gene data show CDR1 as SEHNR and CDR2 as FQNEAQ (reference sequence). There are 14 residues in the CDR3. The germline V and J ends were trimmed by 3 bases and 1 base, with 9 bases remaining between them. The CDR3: CASSLAGPNTEAFF. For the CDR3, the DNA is TGTGCCAGCAGCTTGGCGGGACCGAACACTGAAGCTTTCTTT.

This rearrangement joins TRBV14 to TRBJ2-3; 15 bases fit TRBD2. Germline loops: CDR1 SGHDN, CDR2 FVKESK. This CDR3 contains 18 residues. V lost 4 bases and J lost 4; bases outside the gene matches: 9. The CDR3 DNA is TGTGCCAGCAGCCTCCGGACTAGCGGGAGGGCCCGGGCAGATACGCAGTATTTT. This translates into CASSLRTSGRARADTQYF.

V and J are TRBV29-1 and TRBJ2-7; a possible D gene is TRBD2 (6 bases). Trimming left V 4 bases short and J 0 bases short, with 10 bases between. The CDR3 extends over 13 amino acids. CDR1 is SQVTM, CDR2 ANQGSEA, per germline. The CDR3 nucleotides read TGCAGCGTTGTAGCGGACAACTCCTACGAGCAGTACTTC. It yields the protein CSVVADNSYEQYF.

The CDR3 loop is CASSYPEGIAYYGYTF. In DNA, the CDR3 is TGTGCCAGCAGCTACCCCGAGGGAATCGCTTACTATGGCTACACCTTC. V is TRBV7-9 and J is TRBJ1-2; D not resolved. This CDR3 comprises 16 residues. Germline V gene sequence: CDR1 SEHNR, CDR2 FQNEAQ (reference sequence). V lost 4 bases and J 3 bases, leaving 18 bases between the germline ends.

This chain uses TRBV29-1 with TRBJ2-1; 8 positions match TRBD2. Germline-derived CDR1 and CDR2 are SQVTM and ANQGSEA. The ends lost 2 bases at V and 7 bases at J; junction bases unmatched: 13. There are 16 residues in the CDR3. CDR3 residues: CSVEPQRTSRVNEQFF. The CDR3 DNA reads TGCAGCGTTGAACCTCAAAGGACTAGCAGGGTGAATGAGCAGTTCTTC.

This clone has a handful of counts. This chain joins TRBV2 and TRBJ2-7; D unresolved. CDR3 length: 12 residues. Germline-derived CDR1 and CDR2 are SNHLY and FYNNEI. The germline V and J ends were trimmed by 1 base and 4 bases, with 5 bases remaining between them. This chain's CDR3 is CASSEEGYEQYF. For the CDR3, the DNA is TGTGCCAGCAGTGAAGAGGGATACGAGCAGTACTTC. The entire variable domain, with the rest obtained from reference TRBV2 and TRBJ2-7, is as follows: EPEVTQTPSHQVTQMGQEVILRCVPISNHLYFYWYRQILGQKVEFLVSFYNNEISEKSEIFDDQFSVERPDGSNFTLKIRSTKLEDSAMYFCASSEEGYEQYFGPGTRLTVT.

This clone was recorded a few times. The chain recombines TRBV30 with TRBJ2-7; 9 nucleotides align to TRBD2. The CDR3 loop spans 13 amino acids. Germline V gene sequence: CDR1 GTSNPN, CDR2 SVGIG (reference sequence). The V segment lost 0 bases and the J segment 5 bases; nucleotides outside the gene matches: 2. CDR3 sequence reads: CAWSVASGNEQYF. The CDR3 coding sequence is TGTGCCTGGAGTGTTGCTAGCGGGAACGAGCAGTACTTC.